The 4 T cell receptor beta chains in this list originate from one sample, sequenced in a study of Ad26.COV2.S vaccination and SARS-CoV-2 variants (TCRdb year 2021). Interpreted using the paper, the treatment or condition label stands for: about 20 received Ad26.COV2.S at low or high dose, single or two shots; about five received placebo; per-sample allocation not given. Repertoires of vaccine and placebo recipients were sequenced from samples collected on day 63 after the first injection. To prepare the library, the immunoSEQ multiplex PCR assay was applied. TCRdb limited this immuneACCESS table to in-frame rearrangements with V and J called. A share of clones is missing; checked studies link under half to unresolved V genes, and the rest is unexplained. This sample is represented by hundreds of thousands of clones; more than 75% of them were singletons. The leading ten clones occupy 3% to 4% of the sample.

Sequenced here: peripheral blood, sampled in a trial of Ad26.COV2.S vaccine versus placebo. The receptors shown here come from a person between 18 and 65 years old who received the Ad26.COV2.S COVID-19 vaccine or a placebo.

The chain links TRBV7-2 to TRBJ1-1, with D unclear. V lost 1 base and J 4 bases, leaving 13 bases between the germline ends. This CDR3 is built from 15 residues. The germline V gene encodes CDR1 SGHTA and CDR2 FQGNSA. Written as DNA, the CDR3 is TGTGCCAGCAGCTTAGTATTCGGGCCCCCCACTGAAGCTTTCTTT. As protein: CASSLVFGPPTEAFF.

The chain employs TRBV5-1 and TRBJ1-4; D call uncertain. Per the germline V gene, CDR1 is SGHRS and CDR2 is YFSETQ. The CDR3 covers 14 residues. Trimming took 0 bases from V and 6 from J, leaving 9 bases between them. The CDR3 bases are TGCGCCAGCAGCTTGGCGGGAGACGATGAAAAACTGTTTTTT. It specifies CASSLAGDDEKLFF.

This chain joins TRBV19 and TRBJ1-3, with no clear D. Between the trimmed V and J ends, which lost 4 bases and 0 bases, there was a span of 10 bases. Germline values: CDR1 LNHDA, CDR2 SQIVND (reference sequence). This CDR3 comprises 15 residues. The CDR3, as DNA: TGTGCCAGTAGTAGGAGAGAAAACTCTGGAAACACCATATATTTT. Amino acids: CASSRRENSGNTIYF.

CDR3 in DNA: TGTGCCAGCACCCTATTCGACAGTGACAATTCACCCCTCCACTTT. It is translated as CASTLFDSDNSPLHF. The chain carries TRBV7-2 and TRBJ1-6, with TRBD1 as a possible D gene (5 bases). The CDR3 is 15 residues long. Trimming shortened V by 7 bases and J by 7 bases, and 17 bases separated the two germline ends. Germline loops: CDR1 SGHTA, CDR2 FQGNSA.